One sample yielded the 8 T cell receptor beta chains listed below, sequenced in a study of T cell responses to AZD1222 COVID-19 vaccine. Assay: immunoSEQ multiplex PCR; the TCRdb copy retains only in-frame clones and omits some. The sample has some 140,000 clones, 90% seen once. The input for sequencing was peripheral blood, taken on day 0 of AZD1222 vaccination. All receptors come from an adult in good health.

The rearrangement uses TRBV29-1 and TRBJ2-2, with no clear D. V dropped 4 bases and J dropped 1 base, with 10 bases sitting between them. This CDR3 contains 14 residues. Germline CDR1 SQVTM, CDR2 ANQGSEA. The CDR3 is CSVGYLENTGELFF. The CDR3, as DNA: TGCAGCGTTGGTTATCTGGAGAACACCGGGGAGCTGTTTTTT.

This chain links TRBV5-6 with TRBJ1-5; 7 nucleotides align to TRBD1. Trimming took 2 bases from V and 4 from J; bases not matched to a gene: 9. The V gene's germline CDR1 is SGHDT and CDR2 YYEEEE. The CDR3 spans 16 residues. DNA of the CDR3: TGTGCCAGCAGCTTCCGGGACAGAAATAATAATCAGCCCCAGCATTTT. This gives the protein CASSFRDRNNNQPQHF.

CDR3 sequence: CASSLEGDPSQPQHF. The CDR3 DNA follows: TGCGCCAGCAGCTTGGAGGGGGATCCTAGTCAGCCCCAGCATTTT. The chain is built from TRBV5-1 and TRBJ1-5; D is possibly TRBD1 (6 bases). This CDR3 is 15 amino acids long. The germline CDR1 and CDR2 sequences are SGHRS and YFSETQ. V was trimmed by 0 bases and J by 6 bases, leaving 13 bases between them.

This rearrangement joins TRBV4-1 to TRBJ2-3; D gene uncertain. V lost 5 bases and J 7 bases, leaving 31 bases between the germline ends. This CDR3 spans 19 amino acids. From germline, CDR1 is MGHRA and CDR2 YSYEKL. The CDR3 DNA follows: TGCGCCAGCAGCAAGCCTCTCTTAACCGGCGGAGTGTCCCAAAATACGCAGTATTTT. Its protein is CASSKPLLTGGVSQNTQYF.

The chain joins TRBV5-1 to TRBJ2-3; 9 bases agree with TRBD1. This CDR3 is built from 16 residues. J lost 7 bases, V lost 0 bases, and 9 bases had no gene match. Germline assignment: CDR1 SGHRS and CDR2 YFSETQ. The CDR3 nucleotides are TGCGCCAGCAGCTTGGTACCCGGGACAGGGTTGAATACGCAGTATTTT. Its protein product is CASSLVPGTGLNTQYF.

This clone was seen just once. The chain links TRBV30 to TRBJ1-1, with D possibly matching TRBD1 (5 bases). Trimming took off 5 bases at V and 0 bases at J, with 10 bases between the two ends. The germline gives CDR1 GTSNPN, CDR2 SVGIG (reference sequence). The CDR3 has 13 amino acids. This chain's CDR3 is CAWEEGVNTEAFF. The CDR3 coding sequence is TGTGCCTGGGAGGAAGGGGTGAACACTGAAGCTTTCTTT.

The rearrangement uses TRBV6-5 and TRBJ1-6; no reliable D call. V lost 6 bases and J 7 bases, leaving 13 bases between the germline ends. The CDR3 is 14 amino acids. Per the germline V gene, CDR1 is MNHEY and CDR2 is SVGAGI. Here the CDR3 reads CASREGGRNSPLHF. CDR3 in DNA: TGTGCCAGCAGAGAGGGAGGGAGGAATTCACCCCTCCACTTT.

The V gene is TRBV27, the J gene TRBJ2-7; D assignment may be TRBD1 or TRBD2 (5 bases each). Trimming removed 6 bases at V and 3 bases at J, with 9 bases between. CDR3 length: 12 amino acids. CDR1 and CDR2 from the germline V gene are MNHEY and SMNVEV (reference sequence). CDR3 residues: CASSPGGYEQYF. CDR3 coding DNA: TGTGCCAGCAGCCCTGGGGGCTACGAGCAGTACTTC.